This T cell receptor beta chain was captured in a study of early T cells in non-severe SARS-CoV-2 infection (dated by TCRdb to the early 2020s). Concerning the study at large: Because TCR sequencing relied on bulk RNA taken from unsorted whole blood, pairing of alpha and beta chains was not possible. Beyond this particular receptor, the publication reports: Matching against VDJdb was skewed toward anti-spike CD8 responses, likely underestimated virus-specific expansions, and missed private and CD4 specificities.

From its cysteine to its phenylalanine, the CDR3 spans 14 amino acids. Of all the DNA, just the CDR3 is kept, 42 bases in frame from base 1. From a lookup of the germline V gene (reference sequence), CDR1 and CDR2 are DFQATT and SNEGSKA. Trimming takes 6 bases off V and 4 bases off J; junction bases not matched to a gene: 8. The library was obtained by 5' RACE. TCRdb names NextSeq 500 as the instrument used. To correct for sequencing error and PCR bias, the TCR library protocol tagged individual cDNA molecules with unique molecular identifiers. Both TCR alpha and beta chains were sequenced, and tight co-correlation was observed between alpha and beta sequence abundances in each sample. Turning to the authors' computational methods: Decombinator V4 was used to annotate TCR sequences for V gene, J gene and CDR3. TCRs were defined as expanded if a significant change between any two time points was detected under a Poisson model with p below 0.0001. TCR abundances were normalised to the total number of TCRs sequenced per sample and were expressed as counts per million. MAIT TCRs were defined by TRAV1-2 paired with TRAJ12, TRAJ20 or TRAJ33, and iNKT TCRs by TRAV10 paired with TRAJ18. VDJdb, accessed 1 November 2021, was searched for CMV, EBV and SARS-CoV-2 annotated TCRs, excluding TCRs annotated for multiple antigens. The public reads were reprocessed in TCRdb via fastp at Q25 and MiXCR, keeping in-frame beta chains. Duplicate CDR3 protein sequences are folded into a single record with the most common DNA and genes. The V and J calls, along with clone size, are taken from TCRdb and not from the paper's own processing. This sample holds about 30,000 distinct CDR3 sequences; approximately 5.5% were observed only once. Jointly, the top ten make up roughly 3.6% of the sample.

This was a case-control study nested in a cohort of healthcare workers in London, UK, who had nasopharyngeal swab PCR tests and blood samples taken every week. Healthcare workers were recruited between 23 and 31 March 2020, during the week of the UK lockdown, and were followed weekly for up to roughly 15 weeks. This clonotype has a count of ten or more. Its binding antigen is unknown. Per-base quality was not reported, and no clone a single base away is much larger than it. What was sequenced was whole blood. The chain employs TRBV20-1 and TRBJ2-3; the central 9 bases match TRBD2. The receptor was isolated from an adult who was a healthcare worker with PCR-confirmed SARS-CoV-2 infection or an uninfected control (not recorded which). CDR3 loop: CSAEGTSPPDTQYF. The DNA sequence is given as TGCAGTGCCGAGGGGACTAGCCCCCCAGATACGCAGTATTTT.